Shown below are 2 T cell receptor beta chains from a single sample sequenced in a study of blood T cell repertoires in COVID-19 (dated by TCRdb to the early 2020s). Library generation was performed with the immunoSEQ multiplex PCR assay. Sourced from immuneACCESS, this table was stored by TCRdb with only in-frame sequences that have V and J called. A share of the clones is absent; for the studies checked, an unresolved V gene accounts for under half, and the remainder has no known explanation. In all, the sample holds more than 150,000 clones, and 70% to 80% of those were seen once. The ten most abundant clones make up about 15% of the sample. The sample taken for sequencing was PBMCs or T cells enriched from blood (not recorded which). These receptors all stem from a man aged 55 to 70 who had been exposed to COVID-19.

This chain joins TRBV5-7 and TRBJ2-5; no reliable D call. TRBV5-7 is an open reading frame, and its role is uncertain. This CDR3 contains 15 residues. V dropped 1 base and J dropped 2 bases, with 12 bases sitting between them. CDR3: CASSLMAELQETQYF. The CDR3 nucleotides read TGTGCCAGCAGCTTGATGGCGGAGCTACAAGAGACCCAGTACTTC.

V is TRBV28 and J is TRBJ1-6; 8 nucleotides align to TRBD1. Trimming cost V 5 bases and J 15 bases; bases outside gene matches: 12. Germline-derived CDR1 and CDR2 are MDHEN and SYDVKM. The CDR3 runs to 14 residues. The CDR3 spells CASSPPGTGLVLHF. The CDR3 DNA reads TGTGCCAGCAGTCCCCCCGGGACAGGTTTAGTCCTCCACTTT.